These 9 T cell receptor beta chains came from one sample sequenced in a study of CD8+CD57+ T cells in acquired aplastic anemia. Whoever was chosen for sequencing had shown CD8+CD57+ cell expansion by flow cytometry. TCR beta VDJ combinations and CDR3 sequences were profiled from genomic DNA. TCRdb re-derived calls from the reads in MiXCR, one entry per CDR3 protein. The sample yields some 120,000 distinct CDR3 sequences, over 30% seen once. Material for sequencing was sorted CD4+, CD8+, or CD8+CD57+ T cells (not recorded which) from PBMCs. The receptors here all came from a human donor with aplastic anemia.

V and J are TRBV10-3 and TRBJ1-5, with 8 positions matching TRBD1. V shed 6 bases and J 0 bases; nucleotides not matched to a gene: 10. The CDR3 is made up of 17 amino acids. Per germline, CDR1 ENHRY and CDR2 SYGVKD. The CDR3: CAISAGQGDISNQPQHF. For the CDR3, the DNA is TGTGCCATCAGCGCCGGACAGGGAGACATTAGCAATCAGCCCCAGCATTTT.

This clonotype was seen many times. A much larger clone lies one base from this, so it may be a read error. The chain links TRBV5-4 to TRBJ1-1; D unresolved. Deletions cut 3 bases from V and 3 bases from J, with 3 bases between. The CDR3 contains 11 residues. Germline lookup yields CDR1 SGHNT and CDR2 YYREEE (reference sequence). CDR3 amino acids: CASSSDTEAFF. The CDR3 DNA reads TGTGCCAGCAGCTCGGACACTGAAGCTTTCTTT. The whole variable domain, filled in from reference TRBV5-4 and TRBJ1-1, reads ETGVTQSPTHLIKTRGQQVTLRCSSQSGHNTVSWYQQALGQGPQFIFQYYREEENGRGNFPPRFSGLQFPNYSSELNVNALELDDSALYLCASSSDTEAFFGQGTRLTVV.

This rearrangement joins TRBV19 to TRBJ2-5; 13 nucleotides align to TRBD2. V lost 11 bases to trimming and J lost 0 bases; unmatched junction nucleotides: 3. Germline-derived CDR1 and CDR2 are LNHDA and SQIVND (reference sequence). The CDR3 consists of 14 residues. The CDR3 sequence is CAGLAGDYQETQYF. DNA for the CDR3: TGTGCCGGACTAGCGGGAGACTACCAAGAGACCCAGTACTTC.

This clonotype was seen ten or more times. This chain uses TRBV4-1 with TRBJ1-6, with D uncertain. Germline assignment: CDR1 MGHRA and CDR2 YSYEKL. Trimming took off 0 bases at V and 6 bases at J, with 9 bases between the two ends. This CDR3 contains 15 residues. This CDR3 is CASSQDSGSNSPLHF. The CDR3 coding sequence is TGCGCCAGCAGCCAAGACTCGGGGAGTAATTCACCCCTCCACTTT.

This clonotype was counted ten times or more. This chain links TRBV2 with TRBJ2-2, with a weak D call TRBD1 (6 bases). This CDR3 spans 15 amino acids. CDR1 and CDR2 (germline): SNHLY, FYNNEI. Trimming left V 6 bases short and J 5 bases short, with 16 bases between. In nucleotides, the CDR3 is TGTGCCAGCAGACTAGGGGGTACGGGAACCGGGGAGCTGTTTTTT. This sequence encodes CASRLGGTGTGELFF.

This clonotype was counted many times. The CDR3 reads CSARMDNEKLFF. The CDR3 DNA reads TGCAGTGCTCGGATGGATAATGAAAAACTGTTTTTT. The chain is built from TRBV20-1 and TRBJ1-4; D unclear. The CDR3 has 12 residues. V was pared by 5 bases and J by 4 bases, with 8 bases between. Germline-derived CDR1 and CDR2 are DFQATT and SNEGSKA (reference sequence).

This clonotype was seen a single time. This sequence joins TRBV20-1 and TRBJ2-7; perhaps TRBD1 as D (5 bases). V gave up 1 base and J gave up 3 bases, with 10 bases separating them. From germline, CDR1 is DFQATT and CDR2 SNEGSKA (reference sequence). This CDR3 comprises 13 residues. The CDR3 is CSARGDRDYEQYF. As DNA, the CDR3 is TGCAGTGCTAGAGGAGACAGAGACTACGAGCAGTACTTC.

The rearrangement joins TRBV27 to TRBJ1-4; 8 positions agree with TRBD1. The germline gives CDR1 MNHEY, CDR2 SMNVEV (reference sequence). The CDR3 runs to 15 residues. The trim removed 2 bases at V and 8 bases at J, leaving 7 bases unmatched. The CDR3 loop is CASSLKGQGREKLFF. The CDR3 DNA follows: TGTGCCAGCAGTTTAAAAGGACAGGGTAGAGAAAAACTGTTTTTT.

The rearrangement uses TRBV29-1 and TRBJ2-3; weak D call: TRBD2 (5 bases). The ends were cut back, 4 bases at V and 4 bases at J, with 9 bases in the middle. CDR1 is SQVTM and CDR2 is ANQGSEA in the germline V gene. The CDR3 contains 12 residues. CDR3 DNA: TGCAGCGTTGCGCTAGCCCCAGATACGCAGTATTTT. It specifies CSVALAPDTQYF.